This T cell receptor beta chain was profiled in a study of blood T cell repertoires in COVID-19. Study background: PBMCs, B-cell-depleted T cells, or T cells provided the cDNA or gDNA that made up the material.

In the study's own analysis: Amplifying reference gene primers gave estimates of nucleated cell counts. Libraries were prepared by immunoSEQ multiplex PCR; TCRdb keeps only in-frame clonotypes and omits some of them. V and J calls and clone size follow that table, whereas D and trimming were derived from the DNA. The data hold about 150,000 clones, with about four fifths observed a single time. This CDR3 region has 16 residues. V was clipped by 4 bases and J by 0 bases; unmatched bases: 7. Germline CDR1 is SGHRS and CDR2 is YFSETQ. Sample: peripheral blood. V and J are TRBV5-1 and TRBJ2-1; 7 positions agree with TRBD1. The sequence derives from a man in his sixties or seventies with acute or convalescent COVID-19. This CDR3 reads CASSVTGINSYNEQFF. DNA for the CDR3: TGCGCCAGCAGCGTGACAGGGATAAACTCCTACAATGAGCAGTTCTTC.